Following are 21 T cell receptor beta chains from one sample sequenced in a study of T cell responses to AZD1222 COVID-19 vaccine. The assay was immunoSEQ multiplex PCR, and TCRdb's table has in-frame clones only and misses some. Of approximately 130,000 clones in the sample, over 85% were seen once. The sample was peripheral blood, taken on day 0 of AZD1222 vaccination. The receptors derive from an adult in good health.

This clone was counted between two and nine times. The DNA for the CDR3 is TGTGCCACCACCGGACTGGTGAACAATGAGCAGTTCTTC. This codes for CATTGLVNNEQFF. This sequence joins TRBV24-1 and TRBJ2-1, with D tentatively TRBD2 (5 bases). CDR1 is KGHDR, CDR2 SFDVKD, per germline. The CDR3 sequence is 13 residues long. The germline V and J ends were trimmed by 8 bases and 5 bases, with 12 bases remaining between them.

The CDR3 loop is CASSLGESRLRELFF. For the CDR3, the DNA is TGTGCCAGCAGCTTAGGAGAATCTCGTTTGCGGGAGCTGTTTTTT. This chain joins TRBV7-8 and TRBJ2-2; D gene ambiguous. The V gene lost 1 base and the J gene lost 9 bases, with 15 bases spanning the gap. The CDR3 runs 15 residues. The germline V gene encodes CDR1 SGHVS and CDR2 FQNEAQ. The complete variable domain, with remaining parts taken from reference TRBV7-8 and TRBJ2-2, reads GAGVSQSPRYKVAKRGQDVALRCDPISGHVSLFWYQQALGQGPEFLTYFQNEAQLDKSGLPSDRFFAERPEGSVSTLKIQRTQQEDSAVYLCASSLGESRLRELFFGEGSRLTVL.

The chain links TRBV5-1 to TRBJ1-2; a weak D match, TRBD1 (5 bases). The germline CDR1 and CDR2 sequences are SGHRS and YFSETQ. V was trimmed by 3 bases and J by 3 bases, leaving 12 bases between them. The CDR3 has 14 residues. This chain's CDR3 is CASSSGSGDYGYTF. The CDR3 coding sequence is TGCGCCAGCAGCTCGGGGTCGGGGGACTATGGCTACACCTTC.

The V call is TRBV7-8, the J call TRBJ1-1, with 8 bases fitting TRBD1. Unmatched junction bases numbered 2, after V lost 4 bases and J lost 1 base. The CDR3 runs 14 residues. Germline V gives CDR1 SGHVS, CDR2 FQNEAQ. CDR3 in amino acids: CASSSTGGNTEAFF. For the CDR3, the DNA is TGTGCCAGCAGCTCAACAGGGGGGAACACTGAAGCTTTCTTT. Looking up the rest from reference TRBV7-8 and TRBJ1-1 gives the full variable domain: GAGVSQSPRYKVAKRGQDVALRCDPISGHVSLFWYQQALGQGPEFLTYFQNEAQLDKSGLPSDRFFAERPEGSVSTLKIQRTQQEDSAVYLCASSSTGGNTEAFFGQGTRLTVV.

The chain combines TRBV28 with TRBJ1-3; 8 bases map to TRBD1. Germline V gene sequence: CDR1 MDHEN, CDR2 SYDVKM. The CDR3 is made up of 15 amino acids. V lost 5 bases and J lost 4; bases outside the gene matches: 7. CDR3 bases: TGTGCCAGCAGTGCCGACAGGGGATTCGGAAACACCATATATTTT. Protein product: CASSADRGFGNTIYF.

The chain links TRBV2 to TRBJ1-1, with a possible D match to TRBD1 (5 bases). The CDR3 totals 13 residues. Germline V gene data show CDR1 as SNHLY and CDR2 as FYNNEI. V lost 6 bases and J lost 2, with 10 bases in between. The CDR3 sequence: CASSGQGNTEAFF. Written as DNA, the CDR3 is TGTGCCAGCAGCGGCCAGGGTAACACTGAAGCTTTCTTT.

The chain employs TRBV4-2 and TRBJ1-4; TRBD1 might be the D (5 bases). Germline CDR1 LGHNA, CDR2 YNFKEQ. V lost 3 bases and J 4 bases, leaving 12 bases between the germline ends. This CDR3 region has 15 residues. In nucleotides, the CDR3 is TGTGCCAGCAGCCATGGCGGGACGGATAATGAAAAACTGTTTTTT. Encoded protein: CASSHGGTDNEKLFF.

V gene TRBV19 combines with J gene TRBJ1-2, with D possibly TRBD1 on 6 matching bases. From germline, CDR1 is LNHDA and CDR2 SQIVND (reference sequence). The CDR3 runs to 17 residues. Trimming pared 4 bases from V and 1 base from J, leaving 19 bases between. For the CDR3, the DNA is TGTGCCAGTAGTAACCAAGGACAGAGACTTCTTAACTATGGCTACACCTTC. It yields the protein CASSNQGQRLLNYGYTF.

The chain combines TRBV19 with TRBJ1-5; tentative D call: TRBD1 (5 bases). This CDR3 comprises 15 residues. Germline V gene sequence: CDR1 LNHDA, CDR2 SQIVND (reference sequence). Trimming took off 1 base at V and 6 bases at J, with 13 bases between the two ends. The chain's CDR3 is CASSIGEGLGQPQHF. In DNA, the CDR3 is TGTGCCAGTAGTATAGGAGAGGGGTTAGGTCAGCCCCAGCATTTT.

This sequence joins TRBV7-9 and TRBJ2-1; TRBD1 agrees at 9 bases. CDR1 and CDR2 (germline): SEHNR, FQNEAQ (reference sequence). J lost 7 bases, V lost 5 bases, and 18 bases had no gene match. This CDR3 contains 18 residues. In DNA, the CDR3 is TGTGCCAGCAGCCGCCCCGAGGGACAGGGATTGGTCTTGAATGAGCAGTTCTTC. Amino acids: CASSRPEGQGLVLNEQFF. The full variable domain, with the rest looked up from reference TRBV7-9 and TRBJ2-1, is DTGVSQNPRHKITKRGQNVTFRCDPISEHNRLYWYRQTLGQGPEFLTYFQNEAQLEKSRLLSDRFSAERPKGSFSTLEIQRTEQGDSAMYLCASSRPEGQGLVLNEQFFGPGTRLTVL.

The rearrangement links TRBV11-2 to TRBJ2-1, with a tentative D call TRBD2 (6 bases). The V gene lost 1 base and the J gene lost 5 bases, with 21 bases spanning the gap. Germline CDR1 reads SGHAT; CDR2 reads FQNNGV. CDR3 length: 18 residues. The CDR3 region has the DNA TGTGCCAGCAGCTTAGGGCCGCCGGGACTGACAAGGCACAATGAGCAGTTCTTC. Amino acids: CASSLGPPGLTRHNEQFF.

The rearrangement joins TRBV19 to TRBJ2-2; 9 bases match TRBD2. Germline assignment: CDR1 LNHDA and CDR2 SQIVND (reference sequence). V lost 7 bases and J lost 0; bases outside the gene matches: 3. The CDR3 is 15 residues long. The CDR3 protein is CASMASGANTGELFF. In nucleotides, the CDR3 is TGTGCCAGTATGGCTAGCGGGGCGAACACCGGGGAGCTGTTTTTT.

The chain employs TRBV24-1 and TRBJ2-6; the D is unclear. V shed 0 bases and J shed 0 bases, with 20 bases lying between them. Germline lookup yields CDR1 KGHDR and CDR2 SFDVKD. The CDR3 consists of 21 residues. In nucleotides, the CDR3 is TGTGCCACCAGTGATTTGCGTTGGCAGCTCTTGCTGTTCTCTGGGGCCAACGTCCTGACTTTC. Protein product: CATSDLRWQLLLFSGANVLTF.

The gene calls are TRBV7-9 and TRBJ2-7, with D possibly being TRBD1 or TRBD2 (5 bases each). This CDR3 contains 17 residues. Germline-derived CDR1 and CDR2 are SEHNR and FQNEAQ (reference sequence). Trimming took 2 bases from V and 3 from J, leaving 20 bases between them. CDR3 DNA: TGTGCCAGCAGCTTAACCATCTCCACGGGACCGATCTACGAGCAGTACTTC. Its protein product is CASSLTISTGPIYEQYF.

This clone appeared once. The V call is TRBV2, the J call TRBJ1-1; D not certain. Between the trimmed V and J ends, which lost 5 bases and 7 bases, there was a span of 5 bases. Looked up from germline, CDR1 is SNHLY and CDR2 is FYNNEI. The CDR3 has 10 amino acids. This CDR3 is CASSLSEAFF. The DNA for the CDR3 is TGTGCCAGCAGTCTCAGTGAAGCTTTCTTT.

The chain recombines TRBV4-1 with TRBJ1-1; D unresolved. CDR3 length: 17 residues. Trimming removed 0 bases at V and 1 base at J, with 15 bases between. Germline V CDR1 and CDR2: MGHRA, YSYEKL. The CDR3 loop is CASSQDLAGPQNTEAFF. CDR3 sequence (DNA): TGCGCCAGCAGCCAAGATCTCGCAGGTCCCCAGAACACTGAAGCTTTCTTT.

This clone has more than one count but fewer than ten. The rearrangement joins TRBV28 to TRBJ2-2; TRBD2 is a possible D gene (5 bases). The length of the CDR3 is 16 residues. Trimming removed 5 bases from V and 0 bases from J, with 13 bases in between. Germline V CDR1 and CDR2: MDHEN, SYDVKM. The CDR3 reads CASSGPSGSNTGELFF. Written as DNA, the CDR3 is TGTGCCAGCAGTGGCCCCAGCGGCTCGAACACCGGGGAGCTGTTTTTT.

The chain combines TRBV7-3 with TRBJ1-6, with TRBD1 as a possible D gene (6 bases). The V end was cut by 5 bases, the J end by 14 bases, with 10 bases between. This CDR3 is built from 11 residues. Germline CDR1 SGHTA, CDR2 FQGTGA. The CDR3 DNA sequence: TGTGCCAGCAGCCCACAGGGATCCCTCCACTTT. It specifies CASSPQGSLHF.

This chain uses TRBV11-2 with TRBJ2-1, with TRBD1 matching 7 bases. The ends lost 3 bases at V and 8 bases at J; junction bases unmatched: 4. The CDR3 is 13 residues long. CDR1 SGHAT and CDR2 FQNNGV come from the germline V gene. CDR3 loop: CASSLTGKHEQFF. The CDR3, as DNA: TGTGCCAGCAGCTTGACAGGGAAACATGAGCAGTTCTTC.

This clone was recorded once. V and J are TRBV7-9 and TRBJ1-4, with D uncertain. Deletions cut 4 bases from V and 5 bases from J, with 5 bases between. The CDR3 runs to 12 residues. CDR1 SEHNR and CDR2 FQNEAQ come from the germline V gene (reference sequence). CDR3 region: CASSSENEKLFF. The CDR3 DNA is TGTGCCAGCAGCTCAGAAAATGAAAAACTGTTTTTT. Combining the CDR3 with reference TRBV7-9 and TRBJ1-4 gives the whole variable domain DTGVSQNPRHKITKRGQNVTFRCDPISEHNRLYWYRQTLGQGPEFLTYFQNEAQLEKSRLLSDRFSAERPKGSFSTLEIQRTEQGDSAMYLCASSSENEKLFFGSGTQLSVL.

The rearrangement uses TRBV27 and TRBJ1-5; 8 nucleotides agree with TRBD1. The junction had 2 bases not matched to a gene; V was cut back by 6 bases and J by 7 bases. CDR1 is MNHEY, CDR2 SMNVEV, per germline (reference sequence). CDR3 length: 12 residues. The CDR3 region has the DNA TGTGCCAGCAGCACAGGGGGGCAGCCCCAGCATTTT. Translating it yields CASSTGGQPQHF.